This TCR beta chain emerged from a study of beta chain features in type 1 diabetes. Study outcomes and limitations: People with Type 1 diabetes carried modestly yet significantly shorter TCRB CDR3s in all four CD4+ subsets.

The CDR3 totals 13 residues. Germline V CDR1 and CDR2: MDHEN, SYDVKM. Germline trimming cut 3 bases from V and 1 base from J; bases unmatched to any gene: 0. A note on this clone: Antigen: not known. Other DNA sequences in the same sample also yield this CDR3.

The investigators reverse transcribed all of the isolated RNA, so they sequenced expressed TCRB transcripts. Clones were sequenced by immunoSEQ multiplex PCR, and TCRdb holds only the in-frame ones, with some missing. This sample has hundreds of thousands of clones, with over 12% found just once. The rearrangement uses TRBV28 and TRBJ2-7, with 7 bases fitting TRBD2. Specimen: naive CD4+ T cells from blood. The receptor's source is a young man with type 1 diabetes. CDR3 protein: CASSLGGSYEQYF. For the CDR3, the DNA is TGTGCCAGCAGTTTGGGAGGGTCCTACGAGCAGTACTTC.